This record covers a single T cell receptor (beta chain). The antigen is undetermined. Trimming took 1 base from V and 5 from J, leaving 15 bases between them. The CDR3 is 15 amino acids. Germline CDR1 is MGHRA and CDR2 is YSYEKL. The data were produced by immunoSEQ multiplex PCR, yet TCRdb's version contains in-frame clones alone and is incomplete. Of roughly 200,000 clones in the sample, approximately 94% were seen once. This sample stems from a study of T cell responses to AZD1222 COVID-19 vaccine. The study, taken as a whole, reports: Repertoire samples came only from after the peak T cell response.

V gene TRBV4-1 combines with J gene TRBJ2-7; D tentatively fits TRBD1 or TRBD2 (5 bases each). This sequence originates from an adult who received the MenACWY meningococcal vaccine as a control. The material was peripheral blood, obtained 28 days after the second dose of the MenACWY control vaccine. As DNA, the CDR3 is TGCGCCAGCAGCCAAGGGTTGGGACGGGTCAACGAGCAGTACTTC. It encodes CASSQGLGRVNEQYF.